The 9 T cell receptor beta chains below come from one sample, sequenced in a study of cytomegalovirus exposure and HLA in healthy donors. Primers included in the PCR were 60 Vbeta and 13 Jbeta primers. The method was immunoSEQ multiplex PCR; TCRdb's version includes in-frame clones alone and lacks a portion of them. The sample lists under 300,000 clones, approximately 81% occurring once. Sample: PBMCs. These receptor sequences come from a woman between 55 and 75 years old in good health and CMV-seropositive.

This chain joins TRBV2 and TRBJ2-6; tentatively, D is TRBD2 (6 bases). Germline CDR1 is SNHLY and CDR2 is FYNNEI. V shed 5 bases and J shed 0 bases, with 11 bases lying between them. The CDR3 extends over 16 amino acids. The CDR3 sequence is CASSRSSGSGANVLTF. DNA of the CDR3: TGTGCCAGCAGTCGGAGTAGCGGCTCTGGGGCCAACGTCCTGACTTTC.

The V gene is TRBV7-2, the J gene TRBJ2-3; 7 bases agree with TRBD1. V lost 4 bases and J lost 2; bases outside the gene matches: 6. The CDR3 is 15 residues long. Germline V gene sequence: CDR1 SGHTA, CDR2 FQGNSA. The CDR3 DNA sequence: TGTGCCAGCAGCTCCGGGACAGTCTTCACAGATACGCAGTATTTT. Protein: CASSSGTVFTDTQYF.

This clone occurred a few times. The genes are TRBV6-1 and TRBJ1-5; no definite D call. The ends were cut back, 1 base at V and 4 bases at J, with 5 bases in the middle. This CDR3 comprises 13 residues. The germline gives CDR1 MNHNS, CDR2 SASEGT. The CDR3 DNA reads TGTGCCAGCAGTGAAGGGAGGAATCAGCCCCAGCATTTT. This translates into CASSEGRNQPQHF.

The V call is TRBV5-1, the J call TRBJ2-1, with TRBD1 identical over 8 bases. Germline CDR1 is SGHRS and CDR2 is YFSETQ. The CDR3 is 15 residues long. The junction had 8 bases not matched to a gene; V was cut back by 6 bases and J by 3 bases. The CDR3 loop reads CASTNDRGRYNEQFF. The CDR3 DNA reads TGCGCCAGCACAAACGACAGGGGACGCTACAATGAGCAGTTCTTC.

The chain carries TRBV7-3 and TRBJ2-1; D might be TRBD1 (5 bases). V lost 2 bases to trimming and J lost 2 bases, with 13 bases between them. Germline-derived CDR1 and CDR2 are SGHTA and FQGTGA. The CDR3 is 16 amino acids. CDR3 protein: CASSLYHPRAYNEQFF. CDR3 nucleotide sequence: TGTGCCAGCAGCTTATATCACCCCAGGGCCTACAATGAGCAGTTCTTC.

The CDR3 loop reads CASSGRTRQGLSYEQYF. CDR3 sequence (DNA): TGTGCCAGCAGCGGCCGGACCCGACAGGGCCTATCCTACGAGCAGTACTTC. The chain joins TRBV7-8 to TRBJ2-7, with 7 bases lining up with TRBD1. Looked up from germline, CDR1 is SGHVS and CDR2 is FQNEAQ. V lost 5 bases, J lost 1 base, and 14 bases stayed unmatched. The CDR3 runs to 17 residues.

CDR3 protein: CASSLRPVRLAGGSEQFF. Written as DNA, the CDR3 is TGTGCCAGCAGTCTACGCCCCGTAAGACTAGCGGGAGGCAGTGAGCAGTTCTTC. The gene calls are TRBV11-2 and TRBJ2-1; 13 nucleotides line up with TRBD2. Germline V lookup: CDR1 SGHAT, CDR2 FQNNGV. There are 18 residues in the CDR3. V was pared by 6 bases and J by 9 bases, with 17 bases of the junction left unmatched.

Written as DNA, the CDR3 is TGTGCCAGCAGCTTATCAACTAGCACAGATACGCAGTATTTT. Protein product: CASSLSTSTDTQYF. The rearrangement links TRBV7-9 to TRBJ2-3; D gene uncertain. V dropped 2 bases and J dropped 0 bases, with 6 bases sitting between them. CDR3 size: 14 residues. In germline, CDR1 is SEHNR, CDR2 FQNEAQ (reference sequence).

This clone is a singleton in its sample. J is TRBJ2-1 and V is TRBV9; D gene unclear. CDR3 length: 14 residues. Germline lookup yields CDR1 SGDLS and CDR2 YYNGEE. Trimming took off 1 base at V and 0 bases at J, with 5 bases between the two ends. The CDR3 DNA follows: TGTGCCAGCAGCGTAAGGAGCTCCTACAATGAGCAGTTCTTC. Its translation: CASSVRSSYNEQFF. The entire variable domain, with the rest obtained from reference TRBV9 and TRBJ2-1, is as follows: DSGVTQTPKHLITATGQRVTLRCSPRSGDLSVYWYQQSLDQGLQFLIQYYNGEERAKGNILERFSAQQFPDLHSELNLSSLELGDSALYFCASSVRSSYNEQFFGPGTRLTVL.